What follows describes a single TCR beta chain. The antigen remains unidentified. These data come from a study of T cell responses to AZD1222 COVID-19 vaccine. General observations from the study: Nearly half of the spike-specific TCRs reportedly recognize variant regions that carry no mutations.

Sequenced by immunoSEQ multiplex PCR; TCRdb stores in-frame clones only, minus some. This sample has some 190,000 clones; approximately 89% occur once, and the top ten carry 1.7%. The germline V gene has CDR1 MNHEY and CDR2 SVGAGI. V lost 6 bases to trimming and J lost 7 bases, with 7 bases between them. This CDR3 is built from 12 residues. V gene TRBV6-5 combines with J gene TRBJ1-6; weak D call: TRBD1 (5 bases). The sample here was peripheral blood, taken 28 days after the second AZD1222 dose. The TCR sequence derives from an adult who received the AZD1222 COVID-19 vaccine. The CDR3 protein is CASRGGNSPLHF. As DNA, the CDR3 is TGTGCCAGCAGGGGGGGGAATTCACCCCTCCACTTT.